The following is a TCR beta chain sequence with its context. This clonotype was detected ten times or more. Its recognized antigen is unknown. It has no much larger one-base neighbor in the sample; base qualities were not kept. Ophthalmopathy patients were characterized by moderately to severely active disease, a Clinical Activity Score of at least 3, a NOSPECS grade of at least 4, and a disease duration under 3 months. Anyone with other autoimmune diseases, uncontrolled infections, pregnancy or lactation was excluded from the study. Diagnosis was based on clinical symptoms, serum thyroxine, TRAb, thyroid ultrasound and orbital computed tomography. Ficoll-Paque density gradient centrifugation was used to isolate PBMCs from 8.5 to 10 ml of fresh peripheral blood. Total RNA was extracted with Trizol reagent and quality-checked on an Agilent 2100 Bioanalyzer. This sample was included in a study of Graves' ophthalmopathy and Graves' hyperthyroidism (dated by TCRdb to 2017 to 2018). Concerning the study at large: Peripheral blood samples were taken at the time of initial diagnosis, before any treatment was given. In total, around 140 blood samples were TCR-sequenced: around 42 ophthalmopathy, some 75 hyperthyroidism and roughly 17 hyperthyroidism-to-ophthalmopathy patients. Following sampling, methimazole starting at 30 mg daily was administered to hyperthyroidism patients, and high-dose intravenous methylprednisolone was administered to ophthalmopathy patients. In more than five hyperthyroidism patients, T-cell repertoires of thyroid tissue and blood were compared. To explore V-J signatures distinguishing ophthalmopathy from hyperthyroidism, a discovery set of approximately 100 patients (roughly 44 ophthalmopathy, about 57 stable hyperthyroidism) was enrolled. TCR beta repertoire signatures were used to distinguish Graves' ophthalmopathy from Graves' hyperthyroidism and to predict progression to ophthalmopathy. The independent validation cohort included approximately 19 hyperthyroidism patients plus 17 patients who later progressed from hyperthyroidism to ophthalmopathy. Results the study describes overall, beyond this receptor: Most expanded thyroid clonotypes with frequency above 0.001 were also detected in blood, suggesting blood repertoires may reflect the thyroid immune response. Sample size was not predetermined statistically, and investigators were not blinded to group allocation. In validation, the model predicted ophthalmopathy progression with about 71% sensitivity and about 73% specificity; about a dozen predicted patients were CT-confirmed with GO in a median of about 6.2 months. Ophthalmopathy was separated from stable hyperthyroidism by the 13-signature model with around 88% sensitivity and just under 84% specificity in cross-validation and with 80%/75% in the test set.

The germline V gene gives CDR1 as SGHTA and CDR2 as FQGNSA. Including the terminal cysteine and phenylalanine, the CDR3 comprises 13 residues. Solely the CDR3 DNA is kept, with 39 bases framed from the first base. Relative to germline, V is 4 bases shorter and J is 6 bases shorter, with 12 bases between their ends. For repertoire sequencing, TCR beta CDR3 regions were amplified from RNA transcripts. The first round of RT-PCR was done with HTBI primers and the Qiagen OneStep RT-PCR kit, and was followed by a second round of multiplex PCR, then size selection and purification. Libraries were sequenced on an Illumina HiSeq2000 using paired-end 100 bp reads. Per the original workflow: SOAPnuke was used to process the reads, throwing out any read that had adapters, had uncalled bases, had a mean Phred below 15, or lacked an exact constant-primer or identifier match. COPE v1.2.5 was used to merge high-quality paired reads. Clonotypes were defined as unique nucleotide sequences and were aligned to IMGT TRB V, D and J references using MiTCR v1.1. Analysis was restricted to V-J combinations with a frequency above 0.0001, which covered 98% to 99.2% of repertoires. A TCR clonal expansion and chaos score per V-J combination was defined as the ratio of F50 clonal expansion to chaos observed in the TCRdist matrix. Features were reduced by Welch's t-statistics and random forest to approximately 12 V-J combinations, which fed a naive Bayes classifier. The similarity between thyroid and blood repertoires was quantified using the Morisita-Horn index. The public reads were reprocessed in TCRdb via fastp at Q25 and MiXCR, keeping in-frame beta chains. Each entry is one CDR3 protein sequence, shown with its most common DNA and genes. Clone size and V and J calls follow TCRdb, not the original study. The sample table records under 350,000 distinct CDR3 sequences; roughly 16% of these occur just once. 10% to 15% of the sample is in the top ten clones.

The receptor's source is an adult man with Graves' ophthalmopathy. The V and J genes are TRBV7-2 and TRBJ1-1, with the D gene not confidently named. The sequenced material came from peripheral blood. Here is the DNA: TGTGCCAGCAGCTACGGACTGTTATCTGAAGCTTTCTTT. This encodes CASSYGLLSEAFF.